This T cell receptor (beta chain) was obtained from a study of T-cell memory formation after mild COVID-19. The length of the CDR3 is 19 residues. Germline trimming cut 5 bases from V and 0 bases from J; bases unmatched to any gene: 15. The V gene's germline CDR1 is KGHDR and CDR2 SFDVKD. Whole-study findings and limits: Memory sampled before infection contained some responding clones, suggesting cross-reactive memory joined.

From the 5' RACE reads, TCRdb called clonotypes with MiXCR, one entry per CDR3 protein. In the table there are around 510,000 distinct CDR3 sequences, roughly 22% of which are singletons. Notes on this clonotype: Its antigen remains unknown.

The V gene is TRBV24-1, the J gene TRBJ1-5, with TRBD1 matching 7 bases. Specimen: PBMCs or a T cell subset sorted from them (not recorded which). The sequence was collected from an adult woman who had mild COVID-19 (a few samples of this study predate the infection). Cell type and time point are not known. The CDR3 sequence is CATSGVGQSGGYSNQPQHF. In DNA, the CDR3 is TGTGCCACCAGTGGAGTGGGACAGAGTGGGGGTTATAGCAATCAGCCCCAGCATTTT.